The 31 T cell receptor beta chains given below trace back to one sample, sequenced in a study of beta chain features in type 1 diabetes. The sequenced template was cDNA made from the entire isolated RNA. Here immunoSEQ multiplex PCR was the method, and the copy in TCRdb shows in-frame clones only, minus some. Of 390,000 or so clones listed, roughly 14% are singletons. Sequenced sample: naive CD4+ T cells from blood. The receptors here all came from a man in his thirties or forties in good health.

The chain joins TRBV11-1 to TRBJ2-4; 9 bases fit TRBD1. The CDR3 runs to 12 residues. Germline values: CDR1 SGHAT, CDR2 FQDESV (reference sequence). V dropped 5 bases and J dropped 16; count of bases not matched to a gene: 9. CDR3 amino acids: CASSATGTGFYF. In DNA, the CDR3 is TGTGCCAGCAGCGCGACCGGGACAGGGTTCTACTTC.

The chain has TRBV21-1 and TRBJ1-6. TRBV21-1 is termed a pseudogene. This CDR3 region has 13 residues. CDR3 residues: CASHRRGNSPLHF. The CDR3 DNA is TGTGCCAGCCACCGGCGGGGCAACTCACCCCTCCACTTT.

This chain links TRBV2 with TRBJ2-3; D uncertain. Germline V CDR1 and CDR2: SNHLY, FYNNEI. V lost 5 bases to trimming and J lost 1 base, with 13 bases between them. This CDR3 spans 15 amino acids. CDR3 residues: CASSSDGGGTDTQYF. In nucleotides, the CDR3 is TGTGCCAGCAGTTCGGACGGCGGTGGCACAGATACGCAGTATTTT.

The chain recombines TRBV4-2 with TRBJ1-2; D unresolved. Germline V gene lookup returns CDR1 LGHNA and CDR2 YNFKEQ. Trimming shortened V by 0 bases and J by 4 bases, and 12 bases separated the two germline ends. The CDR3 contains 15 residues. CDR3 nucleotides: TGTGCCAGCAGCCAAGAATGGGAGTTCAGCTATGGCTACACCTTC. Protein sequence: CASSQEWEFSYGYTF.

The CDR3 DNA reads as TGCAGCGTTGATGGGGACCAAGAGACCCAGTACTTC. It codes for CSVDGDQETQYF. This rearrangement joins TRBV29-1 to TRBJ2-5; unclear D gene. V was shortened by 3 bases and J by 0 bases, with 5 bases between the two germline ends. Germline lookup yields CDR1 SQVTM and CDR2 ANQGSEA. The CDR3 contains 12 residues.

This clone was counted only a few times. The V and J genes are TRBV9 and TRBJ2-1; 14 bases map to TRBD2. CDR1 is SGDLS, CDR2 YYNGEE, per germline. V was clipped by 4 bases and J by 9 bases; unmatched bases: 15. The CDR3 runs 18 residues. CDR3 region: CASSPQGLAGVRVSEQFF. DNA for the CDR3: TGTGCCAGCAGCCCCCAGGGACTAGCGGGAGTCCGGGTTAGTGAGCAGTTCTTC.

V and J are TRBV11-3 and TRBJ2-3, with 10 bases matching TRBD2. The J segment lost 2 bases and the V segment lost 6 bases, leaving 5 bases of the junction unmatched. This CDR3 spans 15 amino acids. Per germline, CDR1 SGHNT and CDR2 YENEEA. The DNA of the CDR3 is TGTGCCAGCAGTGTTAGCGGGAGGCCCACAGATACGCAGTATTTT. This codes for CASSVSGRPTDTQYF.

This clone came up a few times. This chain's CDR3 is CASSPGLTGPQETQYF. Here the CDR3 DNA reads TGTGCCAGCAGCCCAGGGTTGACAGGCCCCCAAGAGACCCAGTACTTC. The chain uses TRBV7-2 and TRBJ2-5; the D gene is possibly TRBD1 (6 bases). Trimming shortened V by 5 bases and J by 1 base, and 17 bases separated the two germline ends. Germline CDR1 and CDR2: SGHTA and FQGNSA. This CDR3 region has 16 residues.

The chain recombines TRBV9 with TRBJ1-1, with 7 bases fitting TRBD1. CDR3 length equals 17 residues. CDR1 is SGDLS, CDR2 YYNGEE, per germline. Unmatched junction bases numbered 12, after V lost 4 bases and J lost 0 bases. CDR3 sequence reads: CASSQVTGYTMNTEAFF. The CDR3 DNA follows: TGTGCCAGCAGCCAAGTGACAGGGTACACCATGAACACTGAAGCTTTCTTT.

There are a few counts of this clone. J is TRBJ2-2 and V is TRBV9, with D tentatively TRBD1 (6 bases). V lost 6 bases and J lost 4, with 13 bases in between. Germline assignment: CDR1 SGDLS and CDR2 YYNGEE. The length of the CDR3 is 14 residues. The CDR3 nucleotides read TGTGCCAGCAACCCAAGGGACATCACCGGGGAGCTGTTTTTT. Translating gives CASNPRDITGELFF. The whole variable domain, remainder taken from reference TRBV9 and TRBJ2-2, is DSGVTQTPKHLITATGQRVTLRCSPRSGDLSVYWYQQSLDQGLQFLIQYYNGEERAKGNILERFSAQQFPDLHSELNLSSLELGDSALYFCASNPRDITGELFFGEGSRLTVL.

This clone appeared a few times. DNA of the CDR3: TGTGCCAGCAAGCGGGAAATACAAGAGACCCAGTACTTC. It yields the protein CASKREIQETQYF. V usage is TRBV5-4 and J usage is TRBJ2-5, with 7 bases that match TRBD2. This CDR3 contains 13 residues. CDR1 SGHNT and CDR2 YYREEE come from the germline V gene (reference sequence). V shed 6 bases and J 2 bases; nucleotides not matched to a gene: 4.

V usage is TRBV4-3 and J usage is TRBJ2-7; 10 nucleotides agree with TRBD2. The J call is uncertain, as TRBJ2-1 better fits the DNA end. This CDR3 is 13 amino acids long. Per germline, CDR1 LGHNA and CDR2 YSLEER. The CDR3 sequence: CASRLAGSNEQFF. Here the CDR3 DNA reads TGCGCCAGCAGACTAGCGGGGTCTAATGAGCAGTTCTTC.

The rearrangement links TRBV6-1 to TRBJ2-3; the D is unclear. Germline V gene lookup returns CDR1 MNHNS and CDR2 SASEGT. The CDR3 totals 13 residues. V was shortened by 0 bases and J by 3 bases, with 4 bases between the two germline ends. In nucleotides, the CDR3 is TGTGCCAGCAGTGAAGCGCGGACAGATACGCAGTATTTT. Its translation: CASSEARTDTQYF.

This clone was seen a few times. Here the CDR3 DNA reads TGTGCCAGCTCACTCCGGCAGGGGGCTTCGGAGACCCAGTACTTC. It codes for CASSLRQGASETQYF. V and J are TRBV18 and TRBJ2-5; TRBD1 matches 8 bases. The trim removed 4 bases at V and 5 bases at J, leaving 9 bases unmatched. This CDR3 has 15 amino acids. The germline gives CDR1 KGHSH, CDR2 LQKENI. The variable domain in full, completed from reference TRBV18 and TRBJ2-5, reads NAGVMQNPRHLVRRRGQEARLRCSPMKGHSHVYWYRQLPEEGLKFMVYLQKENIIDESGMPKERFSAEFPKEGPSILRIQQVVRGDSAAYFCASSLRQGASETQYFGPGTRLLVL.

This clone was observed a handful of times. V usage is TRBV5-1 and J usage is TRBJ2-4; 7 nucleotides agree with TRBD1. This CDR3 contains 17 residues. CDR1 and CDR2 (germline): SGHRS, YFSETQ. The V and J ends lost 2 bases and 2 bases, in that order; junction bases with no gene match: 10. The CDR3 sequence is CASSFTGALNTKNIQYF. The CDR3 DNA reads as TGCGCCAGCAGCTTTACAGGGGCCCTGAATACCAAAAACATTCAGTACTTC. The whole variable domain, remainder taken from reference TRBV5-1 and TRBJ2-4, is KAGVTQTPRYLIKTRGQQVTLSCSPISGHRSVSWYQQTPGQGLQFLFEYFSETQRNKGNFPGRFSGRQFSNSRSEMNVSTLELGDSALYLCASSFTGALNTKNIQYFGAGTRLSVL.

This clone was seen only once. Other DNA sequences from this sample encode an identical CDR3 as well. The genes are TRBV30 and TRBJ2-5, with D tentatively TRBD2 (6 bases). The germline V gene has CDR1 GTSNPN and CDR2 SVGIG (reference sequence). V lost 3 bases to trimming and J lost 2 bases, with 7 bases between them. This CDR3 contains 12 residues. The CDR3 DNA follows: TGTGCCTGGAGCGCGGGGCAAGAGACCCAGTACTTC. The encoded protein is CAWSAGQETQYF.

The chain uses TRBV7-2 and TRBJ2-3; 7 bases map to TRBD2. The CDR3 is 13 amino acids. V trimming: 5 bases; J trimming: 2 bases; junction bases outside the gene matches: 1. CDR1 and CDR2 from the germline V gene are SGHTA and FQGNSA. The CDR3: CASSAGVTDTQYF. In DNA form, the CDR3 reads TGTGCCAGCAGCGCGGGGGTCACAGATACGCAGTATTTT.

The chain couples TRBV9 to TRBJ1-2; 9 bases map to TRBD1. The CDR3 consists of 14 residues. Germline V CDR1 and CDR2: SGDLS, YYNGEE. V dropped 8 bases and J dropped 3; count of bases not matched to a gene: 8. DNA for the CDR3: TGTGCCAGAGCCGGAACAGGGGGCGACTATGGCTACACCTTC. Encoded protein: CARAGTGGDYGYTF.

The chain recombines TRBV30 with TRBJ1-1; the D gene is possibly TRBD1 (6 bases). CDR1 and CDR2 (germline): GTSNPN, SVGIG (reference sequence). This CDR3 is built from 13 residues. The ends were cut back, 6 bases at V and 4 bases at J, with 15 bases in the middle. The CDR3 DNA is TGTGCCTGTACCATGGACAGATCCACTGAAGCTTTCTTT. Translation gives CACTMDRSTEAFF.

This clone has ten or more counts. This sequence joins TRBV7-9 and TRBJ2-5; D gene uncertain. From germline, CDR1 is SEHNR and CDR2 FQNEAQ (reference sequence). The V and J ends lost 5 bases and 2 bases respectively, with 12 bases between them. The CDR3 has 14 residues. The CDR3 spells CASSPRRAQETQYF. DNA of the CDR3: TGTGCCAGCAGCCCCCGCCGCGCTCAAGAGACCCAGTACTTC.

The rearrangement uses TRBV27 and TRBJ2-1; D gene ambiguous. This CDR3 has 11 residues. CDR1 and CDR2 (germline): MNHEY, SMNVEV (reference sequence). The V end was cut by 8 bases, the J end by 8 bases, with 10 bases between. CDR3 region: CASGVGDEQFF. The CDR3 DNA reads as TGTGCCAGCGGGGTGGGCGATGAGCAGTTCTTC.

The V call is TRBV29-1, the J call TRBJ1-1; D gene unclear. Germline V gene lookup returns CDR1 SQVTM and CDR2 ANQGSEA. This CDR3 comprises 13 residues. With 2 bases removed from V and 6 bases from J, the gap between germline ends came to 13 bases. CDR3 amino acids: CSVEKAMASEAFF. The CDR3 DNA follows: TGCAGCGTTGAAAAGGCTATGGCGTCTGAAGCTTTCTTT.

The chain carries TRBV18 and TRBJ2-3; D perhaps matches TRBD2 (5 bases). V lost 5 bases to trimming and J lost 3 bases, with 21 bases between them. CDR1 is KGHSH, CDR2 LQKENI, per germline. The CDR3 totals 17 residues. As DNA, the CDR3 is TGTGCCAGCTCAGCGACGCGAGGACTGAACCCGACAGATACGCAGTATTTT. Translated: CASSATRGLNPTDTQYF.

The chain joins TRBV5-4 to TRBJ2-7; 8 nucleotides match TRBD2. V lost 2 bases and J lost 3; bases outside the gene matches: 1. CDR1 and CDR2 from the germline V gene are SGHNT and YYREEE (reference sequence). The CDR3 runs to 13 residues. The CDR3 bases are TGTGCCAGCAGCTTCACTAGCGGCTACGAGCAGTACTTC. Protein product: CASSFTSGYEQYF.

The chain is built from TRBV7-6 and TRBJ2-2; D uncertain. CDR1 SGHVS and CDR2 FNYEAQ come from the germline V gene. This CDR3 has 17 amino acids. The ends were cut back, 1 base at V and 0 bases at J, with 12 bases in the middle. The CDR3 protein is CASSLEARTANTGELFF. The CDR3 bases are TGTGCCAGCAGCTTAGAAGCTCGAACGGCGAACACCGGGGAGCTGTTTTTT.

As regards this clone: The same CDR3 also results from other DNA sequences found in this sample. The chain uses TRBV27 and TRBJ2-5; 11 nucleotides agree with TRBD2. Trimming cost V 3 bases and J 1 base; bases outside gene matches: 4. Germline-derived CDR1 and CDR2 are MNHEY and SMNVEV (reference sequence). The CDR3 has 16 residues. The DNA for the CDR3 is TGTGCCAGCAGTTTGAGGCTAGCGGGAGGCCAAGAGACCCAGTACTTC. It specifies CASSLRLAGGQETQYF.

This clone was seen a few times. V is TRBV29-1 and J is TRBJ1-1, with D maybe TRBD1 (5 bases). The V end lost 8 bases, the J end lost 1 base, and 17 bases lay between the germline ends. Germline-derived CDR1 and CDR2 are SQVTM and ANQGSEA. CDR3 length: 14 amino acids. Written as DNA, the CDR3 is TGCAGCTCGCGGCGGCAGGGATGGAACACTGAAGCTTTCTTT. Its protein is CSSRRQGWNTEAFF. The entire variable domain, with the rest obtained from reference TRBV29-1 and TRBJ1-1, is as follows: SAVISQKPSRDICQRGTSLTIQCQVDSQVTMMFWYRQQPGQSLTLIATANQGSEATYESGFVIDKFPISRPNLTFSTLTVSNMSPEDSSIYLCSSRRQGWNTEAFFGQGTRLTVV.

This clone occurred a few times. The rearrangement links TRBV18 to TRBJ2-4; 10 bases fit TRBD1. The V gene's germline CDR1 is KGHSH and CDR2 LQKENI. V gave up 3 bases and J gave up 0 bases; unmatched junction bases: 2. This CDR3 has 16 amino acids. In nucleotides, the CDR3 is TGTGCCAGCTCACCCTGGGACAGGGGAGCCAAAAACATTCAGTACTTC. The encoded protein is CASSPWDRGAKNIQYF.

This clone was recorded many times. V and J are TRBV30 and TRBJ2-7, with TRBD2 matching 16 bases. V gave up 4 bases and J gave up 4 bases; unmatched junction bases: 7. There are 16 residues in the CDR3. CDR1 is GTSNPN, CDR2 SVGIG, per germline (reference sequence). CDR3 nucleotide sequence: TGTGCCTGGACTCGTCCGGGACTAGCGGGAGGGTACGAGCAGTACGTC. Its protein is CAWTRPGLAGGYEQYV.

The J gene is TRBJ2-6, the V gene TRBV27, with 7 bases lining up with TRBD1. Losses at the gene ends were 6 bases for V and 2 bases for J; bases not matched to a gene: 10. This CDR3 is built from 17 residues. Germline values: CDR1 MNHEY, CDR2 SMNVEV (reference sequence). The CDR3 nucleotides are TGTGCCAGCAGCCGCGTCCGTGGGACAGCTGGGGCCAACGTCCTGACTTTC. This encodes CASSRVRGTAGANVLTF.

The sample holds many counts of this clone. J is TRBJ2-6 and V is TRBV2; D is unclear. The V and J ends lost 7 bases and 6 bases respectively, with 16 bases between them. Germline CDR1 SNHLY, CDR2 FYNNEI. CDR3 length: 15 amino acids. Here the CDR3 reads CASTLQTIEANVLTF. For the CDR3, the DNA is TGTGCCAGCACCCTTCAGACAATTGAGGCCAACGTCCTGACTTTC. The full variable domain, rest sourced from reference TRBV2 and TRBJ2-6, is EPEVTQTPSHQVTQMGQEVILRCVPISNHLYFYWYRQILGQKVEFLVSFYNNEISEKSEIFDDQFSVERPDGSNFTLKIRSTKLEDSAMYFCASTLQTIEANVLTFGAGSRLTVL.